What follows are 4 T cell receptor beta chains derived from one specimen sequenced in a study of shared clonotypes between healthy human individuals. Using immunoSEQ multiplex PCR, the repertoire was profiled, and TCRdb retains in-frame clones only, with some absent. The sample carries 800,000 to 950,000 clones, 96% recorded once. Naive-designated CD8 cells lacked CD45RO, were positively enriched for CCR7, and omitted terminally differentiated effector memory CD45RA+ cells. Material: naive CD8+ T cells sorted from blood. All receptors derive from a man aged 25-40 years in good health.

J is TRBJ2-7 and V is TRBV27; possible D gene TRBD2, 5 bases. The germline V gene encodes CDR1 MNHEY and CDR2 SMNVEV (reference sequence). Trimming removed 0 bases from V and 0 bases from J, with 12 bases in between. This CDR3 has 16 amino acids. CDR3 in amino acids: CASSLSFTGSSYEQYF. As DNA, the CDR3 is TGTGCCAGCAGTTTATCGTTCACGGGGAGCTCCTACGAGCAGTACTTC.

V and J are TRBV5-6 and TRBJ2-2, with no clear D. Trimming took off 2 bases at V and 4 bases at J, with 6 bases between the two ends. CDR1 and CDR2 from the germline V gene are SGHDT and YYEEEE. The CDR3 is 13 residues long. CDR3 sequence reads: CASSFRSTGELFF. The DNA of the CDR3 is TGTGCCAGCAGCTTCAGGAGCACCGGGGAGCTGTTTTTT.

This chain joins TRBV9 and TRBJ2-7; TRBD2 is a possible D gene (5 bases). Germline loops: CDR1 SGDLS, CDR2 YYNGEE. Between the trimmed V and J ends, which lost 3 bases and 3 bases, there was a span of 16 bases. The CDR3 is 15 residues long. The CDR3 nucleotides read TGTGCCAGCAGCGAGGAAGCGGAGTCGGGCTACGAGCAGTACTTC. It encodes CASSEEAESGYEQYF.

In its sample, this clone was seen once. The rearrangement links TRBV11-2 to TRBJ2-5, with 8 bases identical to TRBD2. The ends lost 1 base at V and 6 bases at J; junction bases unmatched: 4. This CDR3 is built from 14 residues. Germline V gives CDR1 SGHAT, CDR2 FQNNGV. The chain's CDR3 is CASSLAGGPKTQYF. Written as DNA, the CDR3 is TGTGCCAGCAGCTTAGCGGGAGGGCCGAAGACCCAGTACTTC.